One sample yielded the 27 T cell receptor beta chains listed below, sequenced in a study of tumor and adjacent non-tumor tissue in lung cancer. No cell sorting was done before RNA was extracted from the tissue. Three rounds of nested PCR, following a modified ARM-PCR protocol, produced the TCRbeta library. TCRdb redid the calling of the multiplex PCR reads with MiXCR, one entry per CDR3 protein. The top ten clones hold about 30% of a sample with approximately 70,000 distinct CDR3 sequences, about 80% of them seen once. Material for sequencing was lung tumor tissue. The receptor set was obtained from a man in his 60s with non-small cell lung cancer.

With regard to this clonotype: A read error is likely, as this CDR3 ends without the conserved phenylalanine or tryptophan. V and J are TRBV20-1 and TRBJ1-5; 7 nucleotides match TRBD1. Germline V CDR1 and CDR2: DFQATT, SNEGSKA (reference sequence). Trimming took 5 bases from V and 3 from J; bases not matched to a gene: 13. The CDR3 contains 16 residues. The CDR3 bases are TGCAGTGCTCCCCGAGAGGGGGCCCTTAACAATCAGCCCCAGCATTCT. This codes for CSAPREGALNNQPQHS.

Note on this clonotype: The junction does not match germline at one end; this may be a read error. The chain combines TRBV25-1 with TRBJ2-7, with a tentative D call TRBD2 (5 bases). This CDR3 is 14 amino acids long. The germline V gene has CDR1 MGHDK and CDR2 SYGVNS. The DNA of the CDR3 is TGTGCCAGCAGTGAATGGAGCCGTGACTACGAGCAGTATTTC. It is translated as CASSEWSRDYEQYF.

The genes are TRBV6-5 and TRBJ1-1; weak D call: TRBD1 (6 bases). The germline gives CDR1 MNHEY, CDR2 SVGAGI. This CDR3 has 15 amino acids. The CDR3 loop reads CDCSYSRRGGAEAFF. DNA for the CDR3: TGTGATTGCAGTTACTCCCGCAGGGGTGGGGCTGAAGCTTTCTTT.

Notes on this clonotype: Germline and junction disagree at one end, which may indicate a read error. This chain links TRBV6-6 with TRBJ2-1, with 10 bases lining up with TRBD1. Germline loops: CDR1 MNHNY, CDR2 SVGAGI (reference sequence). This CDR3 region has 15 residues. The CDR3 coding sequence is TGTGGCAGCAGTTCAGGGACAGGGGACTACAATGAGCAGTTCTTC. This gives the protein CGSSSGTGDYNEQFF.

A word on this clonotype: A junction boundary mismatches the germline segment, possibly from a read error. V usage is TRBV20-1 and J usage is TRBJ2-2; TRBD2 matches at 11 bases. Germline V CDR1 and CDR2: DFQATT, SNEGSKA (reference sequence). The CDR3 is 16 residues long. In DNA, the CDR3 is TGTAGTGCTACTTTAGCGGGAGGGCCGGAGACCAGGGAGCTGCTTTTT. This translates into CSATLAGGPETRELLF.

Notes on this clonotype: This may arise from a read error, as a much more abundant clone is one base away. The chain uses TRBV29-1 and TRBJ1-5; the D gene is possibly TRBD1 (6 bases). The V gene's germline CDR1 is SQVTM and CDR2 ANQGSEA. Trimming shortened V by 7 bases and J by 9 bases, and 19 bases separated the two germline ends. This CDR3 comprises 13 residues. The CDR3 protein is CSAREDRYGPQHF. CDR3 DNA: TGCAGCGCTAGAGAGGACAGATATGGGCCCCAGCATTTT.

As concerns this clonotype: A read error may account for a junction end that differs from germline. The gene calls are TRBV29-1 and TRBJ2-7; D assignment may be TRBD1 or TRBD2 (5 bases each). The germline CDR1 and CDR2 sequences are SQVTM and ANQGSEA. The CDR3 length is 15 residues. The CDR3 coding sequence is TGCAGAGTTGAAGATCGGGAAAGGGGCTACTACGAGCAGTGCTTC. Its translation is CRVEDRERGYYEQCF.

CDR3 DNA: TGTGCCAGCAGTTCCCCAGGGGCAATAGCGGGAGGGAGCGACAATGAGCAGTTCTTC. It specifies CASSSPGAIAGGSDNEQFF. J is TRBJ2-1 and V is TRBV12-3 or TRBV12-4, with 11 bases lining up with TRBD2. The CDR3 is 19 amino acids. With V trimmed by 4 bases and J by 5 bases, 16 bases remained unmatched.

For this clonotype: The junction differs from germline at one of its ends, possibly a read error. V is TRBV5-5 and J is TRBJ1-4; 9 bases fit TRBD1. Germline assignment: CDR1 SGHKS and CDR2 YYEKEE (reference sequence). The CDR3 is 15 amino acids. The CDR3 sequence: CASTLAGTGKEKLFF. The DNA of the CDR3 is TGTGCAAGCACCTTGGCTGGGACAGGGAAGGAAAAACTGTTTTTT.

As concerns this clonotype: The junction and the germline gene differ at one end; a read error may be behind it. This chain joins TRBV20-1 and TRBJ2-5; 11 bases fit TRBD2. This CDR3 has 15 amino acids. In germline, CDR1 is DFQATT, CDR2 SNEGSKA (reference sequence). The CDR3 loop reads CNAKTSGKVQETQYF. The CDR3 DNA reads TGCAACGCAAAGACTAGCGGGAAGGTCCAAGAGACTCAGTACTTC.

V and J are TRBV11-1 and TRBJ2-1; D gene uncertain. Per germline, CDR1 SGHAT and CDR2 FQDESV (reference sequence). Trimming took 7 bases from V and 5 from J, leaving 18 bases between them. This CDR3 region has 15 residues. CDR3 DNA sequence: TGTGCCAGCAACCCCGCAAGGGTGTCGGACAATGAGCAGTTCTTC. Its translation: CASNPARVSDNEQFF.

J is TRBJ2-1 and V is TRBV7-3; D remains unclear. The CDR3 loop spans 13 amino acids. The ends were cut back, 5 bases at V and 6 bases at J, with 11 bases in the middle. Per germline, CDR1 SGHTA and CDR2 FQGTGA. This CDR3 reads CASSTQTCNEQFF. In DNA, the CDR3 is TGTGCCAGCAGCACCCAGACCTGCAATGAGCAGTTCTTC. Complete variable domain (other parts from reference TRBV7-3 and TRBJ2-1): GAGVSQTPSNKVTEKGKYVELRCDPISGHTALYWYRQSLGQGPEFLIYFQGTGAADDSGLPNDRFFAVRPEGSVSTLKIQRTERGDSAVYLCASSTQTCNEQFFGPGTRLTVL.

This clonotype has only one observation. At one of its ends the junction is not consistent with the germline gene, which may arise from a read error. The chain recombines TRBV5-4 with TRBJ2-2, with a possible D match to TRBD2 (5 bases). The germline CDR1 and CDR2 sequences are SGHNT and YYREEE (reference sequence). The length of the CDR3 is 15 residues. This CDR3 is CANSVRDSLAGELFF. The CDR3 region has the DNA TGTGCCAACAGCGTCCGGGATAGTTTAGCCGGGGAGCTGTTTTTT.

A word on this clonotype: With a much larger clone just one base away, this may be a read error. V is TRBV5-4 and J is TRBJ1-4; 7 bases agree with TRBD1. Germline CDR1 SGHNT, CDR2 YYREEE (reference sequence). The CDR3 has 14 amino acids. This chain's CDR3 is CASSPQQGNEELFF. Written as DNA, the CDR3 is TGTGCCAGCAGCCCGCAACAGGGGAATGAAGAACTGTTTTTT. Full variable domain (rest looked up from reference TRBV5-4 and TRBJ1-4): ETGVTQSPTHLIKTRGQQVTLRCSSQSGHNTVSWYQQALGQGPQFIFQYYREEENGRGNFPPRFSGLQFPNYSSELNVNALELDDSALYLCASSPQQGNEELFFGSGTQLSVL.

This clonotype was detected once. The V gene is TRBV20-1, the J gene TRBJ1-5; D is ambiguous. The V and J ends lost 3 bases and 14 bases respectively, with 20 bases between them. Germline V gene sequence: CDR1 DFQATT, CDR2 SNEGSKA (reference sequence). CDR3 length: 13 amino acids. As DNA, the CDR3 is TGCAGTGCTAGCCACGGGGAGCATCAGTCCAAGCATTTT. Amino acids: CSASHGEHQSKHF.

This clonotype was seen at least ten times. The J gene is TRBJ2-7, the V gene TRBV20-1; 9 nucleotides agree with TRBD1. The V gene end was trimmed by 0 bases and the J gene end by 7 bases; junction bases not matched to a gene: 7. The germline CDR1 and CDR2 sequences are DFQATT and SNEGSKA (reference sequence). This CDR3 is 14 amino acids long. CDR3 DNA sequence: TGCAGTGCTAGAGATATGGGACAGGGAAGAGAGCAGTACTTC. Amino acids: CSARDMGQGREQYF.

Comments on this clonotype: At one of its ends the junction is not consistent with the germline gene, which may arise from a read error. This sequence joins TRBV12-3 or TRBV12-4 and TRBJ1-3; D remains ambiguous. CDR3 size: 16 residues. The CDR3 is CASSWRRRGSGNTIYF. The CDR3, as DNA: TGCGCCAGTAGTTGGCGGAGGCGCGGATCTGGAAACACCATATATTTT.

A remark on this clonotype: The CDR3 ends on some other residue instead of the conserved phenylalanine or tryptophan, so this is likely a read error. The DNA is left out, because the CDR3 cannot be placed on it with certainty; the CDR3 is given as TCRdb lists it. The V gene is TRBV29-1, the J gene TRBJ2-5; the table calls TRBD1, which could not be checked here. The CDR3 adds up to 13 amino acids, both ends counted. Germline assignment: CDR1 SQVTM and CDR2 ANQGSEA. The CDR3 protein is CSVADRYQETQHS.

The chain links TRBV29-1 to TRBJ1-5, with a tentative D call TRBD1 (6 bases). Per the germline V gene, CDR1 is SQVTM and CDR2 is ANQGSEA. The CDR3 length is 13 residues. The germline V and J ends were trimmed by 5 bases and 5 bases, with 13 bases remaining between them. CDR3 nucleotide sequence: TGCAGCGTTACTACAGGGCGAGATCAGCCCCAGCATTTT. Translated: CSVTTGRDQPQHF.

This clonotype occurred a few times. This may be a read error: a much more frequent sequence differs by one nucleotide. The CDR3 DNA reads TGTGACAGCAGTGAACTTACGGACATTCAGTACTTC. It translates to CDSSELTDIQYF. The J gene is TRBJ2-4, the V gene TRBV6-1, with no clear D. This CDR3 is 12 amino acids long. Germline V gene lookup returns CDR1 MNHNS and CDR2 SASEGT.

With respect to this clonotype: Germline and junction disagree at one end, which may indicate a read error. J is TRBJ1-1 and V is TRBV29-1; weak D call: TRBD1 (5 bases). CDR1 and CDR2 (germline): SQVTM, ANQGSEA. There are 14 residues in the CDR3. For the CDR3, the DNA is TGCAGCGCAGAAGGTGACAGATCGAACACTGAAGCTTTCTTC. Translating it yields CSAEGDRSNTEAFF.

The chain links TRBV7-9 to TRBJ2-4, with D possibly matching TRBD2 (5 bases). The V end was cut by 5 bases, the J end by 0 bases, with 5 bases between. Germline CDR1 is SEHNR and CDR2 is FQNEAQ (reference sequence). The CDR3 loop spans 13 amino acids. The CDR3 spells CASSGLAKNIQYF. The DNA for the CDR3 is TGTGCCAGCAGCGGACTAGCCAAAAACATTCAGTACTTC.

The sample holds a few counts of this clonotype. V usage is TRBV7-8 and J usage is TRBJ2-1; D is perhaps TRBD1 or TRBD2 (5 bases each). The germline CDR1 and CDR2 sequences are SGHVS and FQNEAQ. Deletions cut 3 bases from V and 5 bases from J, with 11 bases between. The CDR3 spans 14 residues. CDR3 DNA sequence: TGTGCCAGCAGCTTGGGACCGACCCACAATGAGCAGTTCTTC. As protein: CASSLGPTHNEQFF. Looking up the rest from reference TRBV7-8 and TRBJ2-1 gives the full variable domain: GAGVSQSPRYKVAKRGQDVALRCDPISGHVSLFWYQQALGQGPEFLTYFQNEAQLDKSGLPSDRFFAERPEGSVSTLKIQRTQQEDSAVYLCASSLGPTHNEQFFGPGTRLTVL.

This chain uses TRBV6-5 with TRBJ1-1; D is possibly TRBD1 (5 bases). The CDR3 is 15 residues long. Germline CDR1 reads MNHEY; CDR2 reads SVGAGI. V was shortened by 0 bases and J by 6 bases, with 14 bases between the two germline ends. The DNA of the CDR3 is TGTGCCAGCAGTTACTCCCGCAAGGTGGGGGCTGAAGCTTTCTTT. Translated, it gives CASSYSRKVGAEAFF.

With respect to this clonotype: This may arise from a read error, as a much more abundant clone is one base away. The genes are TRBV11-3 and TRBJ2-1; TRBD2 aligns across 14 bases. The CDR3 is made up of 14 amino acids. Germline CDR1 is SGHNT and CDR2 is YENEEA. V was pared by 5 bases and J by 12 bases, with 6 bases of the junction left unmatched. CDR3 protein: CASSPIGTSGRQFF. The CDR3 DNA reads as TGTGCCAGCAGCCCGATCGGGACTAGCGGGAGGCAGTTCTTC.

Worth noting for this clonotype: The junction shows a germline mismatch at one end, possibly a read error. The rearrangement joins TRBV5-1 to TRBJ2-2; TRBD2 aligns across 8 bases. CDR1 is SGHRS and CDR2 is YFSETQ in the germline V gene. The CDR3 sequence is 16 residues long. This chain's CDR3 is CASSLDSGIPTGELFF. In DNA, the CDR3 is TGCGCCAGCAGCTTGGATAGCGGGATACCTACCGGAGAGCTGTTTTTT.

The V call is TRBV2, the J call TRBJ1-5, with a tentative D call TRBD1 (6 bases). The CDR3 spans 13 residues. Germline CDR1 SNHLY, CDR2 FYNNEI. Trimming cost V 8 bases and J 7 bases, with 15 bases left between them. Here the CDR3 reads CASRGGAEQPQHF. The DNA of the CDR3 is TGTGCCAGCCGGGGGGGGGCCGAACAGCCCCAGCATTTT.